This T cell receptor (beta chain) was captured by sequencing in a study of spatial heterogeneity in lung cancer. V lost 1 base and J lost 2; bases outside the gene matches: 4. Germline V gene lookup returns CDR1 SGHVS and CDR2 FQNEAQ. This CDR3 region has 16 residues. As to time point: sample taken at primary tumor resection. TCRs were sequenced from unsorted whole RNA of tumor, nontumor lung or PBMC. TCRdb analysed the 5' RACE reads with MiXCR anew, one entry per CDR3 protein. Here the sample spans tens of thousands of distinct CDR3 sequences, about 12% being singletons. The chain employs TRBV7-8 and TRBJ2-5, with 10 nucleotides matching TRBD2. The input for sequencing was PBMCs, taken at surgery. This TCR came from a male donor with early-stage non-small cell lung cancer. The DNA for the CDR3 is TGTGCCAGCAGCTTAGGTCTAGCGGGGGATCAAGAGACCCAGTACTTC. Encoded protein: CASSLGLAGDQETQYF.